This entry concerns a single T cell receptor beta chain. Template switching (which added a universal primer site) was used, and cDNA carried unique molecular identifiers. Each CDR3 protein is one row after TCRdb ran MiXCR on the 5' RACE reads. This table has 400,000 to 500,000 distinct CDR3 sequences, roughly 18% appearing once. Per the germline V gene, CDR1 is MNHEY and CDR2 is SVGEGT. The CDR3 is 14 amino acids. The trim removed 7 bases at V and 3 bases at J, leaving 6 bases unmatched. The source of the sample is a study of identical twins. Only healthy Caucasians were enrolled as donors. This sequence originates from a man aged 50 to 59 in good health. The V call is TRBV6-2 or TRBV6-3, the J call TRBJ1-5; 7 bases agree with TRBD1. Sequenced: naive T cells sorted from blood. The CDR3 spells CASNTGQLNQPQHF. DNA for the CDR3: TGTGCCAGCAATACGGGACAGCTCAATCAGCCCCAGCATTTT.